This TCR beta chain is from a study of blood T cell repertoires in COVID-19. In the study overall: There were acute and convalescent COVID-19 samples, and they came from the United States, Italy and Spain. Sources were T cells, B-cell-depleted T cells, or PBMCs; the material itself was cDNA or gDNA.

Clones were read by immunoSEQ multiplex PCR, and TCRdb kept only the in-frame ones, dropping some. Of tens of thousands of clones in the sample, more than 65% were seen once. The CDR3 runs to 16 residues. CDR1 is MNHEY and CDR2 is SVGAGI in the germline V gene. Unmatched junction bases numbered 6, after V lost 0 bases and J lost 2 bases. The sequenced sample was peripheral blood. The TCR comes from a man in his 70s with COVID-19, enrolled during active disease. The rearrangement joins TRBV6-5 to TRBJ2-7; 8 positions agree with TRBD2. CDR3 bases: TGTGCCAGCAGTTACTCTGTCGGGGGGGGAACCTACGAGCAGTACTTC. Its translation: CASSYSVGGGTYEQYF.